The rows below give T cell receptor beta chains drawn from one sample of a study of CD8+ T cells in alopecia areata. Clones were read by immunoSEQ multiplex PCR, and TCRdb kept only the in-frame ones, dropping some. The table lists some 110,000 clones, 55% to 80% of them singletons. The specimen was CD4+ T cells sorted from blood. The receptors shown here come from a human donor in good health. Both conserved end residues are part of each CDR3. D genes are given only for firm matches. Clone sizes are given selectively: once, few, many, or a class where the clone is expanded.

J gene | D gene | CDR3 length | V gene | clone size | CDR3 protein | CDR3 DNA
TRBJ2-3 | . | 15 | TRBV30 | few | CAWSIAGPGTDTQYF | TGTGCCTGGAGTATCGCAGGGCCTGGGACAGATACGCAGTATTTT
TRBJ2-1 | TRBD1 | 15 | TRBV5-4 | once | CASSLVGTGYNEQFF | TGTGCCAGCAGCTTGGTTGGGACAGGATATAATGAGCAGTTCTTC
TRBJ1-2 | . | 13 | TRBV30 | . | CAWSTGTNYGYTF | TGTGCCTGGAGTACCGGGACAAACTATGGCTACACCTTC
TRBJ2-3 | . | 16 | TRBV27 | . | CASSFGRARSTDTQYF | TGTGCCAGCAGTTTCGGCAGGGCTCGTTCCACAGATACGCAGTATTTT
TRBJ2-2 | . | 14 | TRBV5-1 | . | CASSILGGTGELFF | TGCGCCAGCAGCATATTAGGTGGCACCGGGGAGCTGTTTTTT
TRBJ2-3 | . | 11 | TRBV29-1 | . | CSIRFGDTQYF | TGCAGCATTCGATTTGGCGATACGCAGTATTTT
TRBJ2-1 | . | 17 | TRBV15 | . | CATSRDPGPGSNNEQFF | TGTGCCACCAGCAGAGATCCGGGGCCAGGGTCCAACAATGAGCAGTTCTTC
TRBJ2-7 | TRBD1 | 13 | TRBV29-1 | . | CSVRAGTAVEQYF | TGCAGCGTGAGGGCCGGGACAGCTGTCGAGCAGTACTTC
TRBJ2-7 | . | 13 | TRBV25-1 | once | CASSEHGGRKQYF | TGTGCCAGCAGTGAGCACGGGGGTAGGAAGCAGTACTTC
TRBJ2-5 | TRBD1 | 15 | TRBV15 | . | CATSDRDRESETQYF | TGTGCCACCAGCGACCGGGACAGGGAGTCAGAGACCCAGTACTTC
TRBJ2-5 | TRBD1 | 15 | TRBV7-9 | . | CASSPSRTGAETQYF | TGTGCCAGCAGCCCCAGCCGGACAGGGGCCGAGACCCAGTACTTC
TRBJ2-5 | . | 11 | TRBV30 | . | CAWSTRETQYF | TGTGCCTGGAGCACGAGGGAGACCCAGTACTTC
TRBJ2-5 | . | 15 | TRBV10-3 | . | CAISATGIGGETQYF | TGTGCCATCAGTGCTACAGGGATAGGCGGGGAGACCCAGTACTTC
TRBJ1-2 | . | 12 | TRBV5-1 | . | CASSLDFRGYTF | TGCGCCAGCAGCTTGGATTTTCGGGGCTACACCTTC
TRBJ2-3 | . | 14 | TRBV5-6 | . | CASSLVQGINTQYF | TGTGCCAGCAGCTTGGTCCAGGGTATCAATACGCAGTATTTT
TRBJ1-2 | TRBD1 | 14 | TRBV30 | . | CAWSGDSYNYGYTF | TGTGCCTGGAGTGGGGACAGTTATAACTATGGCTACACCTTC
TRBJ2-5 | . | 13 | TRBV5-5 | . | CASSWDALGTQYF | TGTGCCAGCAGCTGGGACGCGCTGGGGACCCAGTACTTC
TRBJ1-2 | . | 15 | TRBV4-1 | few | CASSQTPMPGEENTF | TGCGCCAGCAGCCAGACGCCCATGCCGGGGGAGGAGAACACCTTC
TRBJ2-3 | . | 13 | TRBV27 | . | CASSFRDFSTQYF | TGTGCCAGCAGTTTTAGGGACTTTTCAACGCAGTATTTT
TRBJ1-2 | . | 18 | TRBV5-6 | . | CASSLTRVGRRPNYGYTF | TGTGCCAGCAGCCTTACCCGAGTCGGCAGGCGACCTAACTATGGCTACACCTTC
TRBJ1-5 | . | 15 | TRBV6-5 | . | CASSPTLSSNQPQHF | TGTGCCAGCAGTCCTACTTTGTCCAGCAATCAGCCCCAGCATTTT
TRBJ2-5 | TRBD1 | 14 | TRBV5-1 | . | CASSHPTGAETQYF | TGCGCCAGCAGCCACCCGACAGGGGCTGAGACCCAGTACTTC
TRBJ1-2 | TRBD1 | 13 | TRBV29-1 | . | CSVDRQGVTGYTF | TGCAGCGTGGATCGACAGGGGGTAACTGGCTACACCTTC
TRBJ2-5 | . | 12 | TRBV5-6 | . | CASSLPEETQYF | TGTGCCAGCAGCTTACCTGAAGAGACCCAGTACTTC
TRBJ2-7 | . | 15 | TRBV29-1 | . | CSVEEFRGPSYEQYF | TGCAGCGTTGAAGAGTTTCGGGGGCCGTCCTACGAGCAGTACTTC
TRBJ1-6 | . | 12 | TRBV10-2 | . | CASSAYNSPLHF | TGCGCCAGCAGTGCCTATAATTCACCCCTCCACTTT
TRBJ2-3 | TRBD1 | 14 | TRBV29-1 | once | CSAVWTGGSGTQYF | TGCAGCGCAGTCTGGACAGGGGGGTCGGGGACGCAGTATTTT
TRBJ1-2 | . | 17 | TRBV5-6 | . | CASAAGGPSIRNYGYTF | TGTGCCAGCGCGGCGGGCGGACCGTCCATCCGAAACTATGGCTACACCTTC
TRBJ2-3 | . | 14 | TRBV2 | . | CATQGSRSRDTQYF | TGTGCCACTCAGGGGTCGAGGTCCAGAGATACGCAGTATTTT
TRBJ2-5 | TRBD1 | 14 | TRBV7-2 | . | CASSKKQGLETQYF | TGTGCCAGCAGCAAAAAACAGGGGTTGGAGACCCAGTACTTC
TRBJ2-3 | TRBD2 | 16 | TRBV5-4 | few | CASSFHLAGNTDTQYF | TGTGCCAGCAGCTTTCATCTAGCGGGGAACACAGATACGCAGTATTTT
TRBJ1-2 | . | 12 | TRBV9 | . | CASSPIGGGYTF | TGTGCCAGCAGCCCCATCGGCGGGGGCTACACCTTC
TRBJ2-6 | TRBD1 | 17 | TRBV18 | . | CASSATGMSSGANVLTF | TGTGCCAGCTCAGCGACAGGGATGAGCTCTGGGGCCAACGTCCTGACTTTC
TRBJ1-4 | . | 15 | TRBV25-1 | . | CASSEAGTPNEKLFF | TGTGCCAGCAGTGAAGCAGGGACCCCTAATGAAAAACTGTTTTTT
TRBJ2-1 | . | 13 | TRBV11-3 | . | CASSLVPSREQFF | TGTGCCAGCAGCTTAGTGCCCTCGCGTGAGCAGTTCTTC
TRBJ2-2 | . | 12 | TRBV7-9 | . | CASSKNTGELFF | TGTGCCAGCAGCAAGAACACCGGGGAGCTGTTTTTT
TRBJ2-7 | . | 13 | TRBV9 | . | CASSSGPGPEQYF | TGTGCCAGCAGTTCGGGCCCCGGCCCCGAGCAGTACTTC
TRBJ1-2 | . | 13 | TRBV5-4 | . | CASSLGVENGYTF | TGTGCCAGCAGCTTGGGTGTAGAGAATGGCTACACCTTC
TRBJ1-5 | TRBD1 | 14 | TRBV29-1 | . | CSAWTGVLNQPQHF | TGCAGCGCCTGGACAGGGGTTCTGAATCAGCCCCAGCATTTT
TRBJ2-3 | TRBD2 | 15 | TRBV9 | few | CASSVDEVAGNTQYF | TGTGCCAGCAGCGTAGATGAGGTAGCGGGGAATACGCAGTATTTT
TRBJ2-5 | . | 14 | TRBV7-9 | few | CASSLGTPGETQYF | TGTGCCAGCAGCCTTGGGACACCTGGGGAGACCCAGTACTTC
TRBJ2-3 | . | 13 | TRBV25-1 | . | CASSETSTDTQYF | TGTGCCAGCAGTGAGACGAGCACAGATACGCAGTATTTT
TRBJ2-1 | . | 18 | TRBV4-1 | . | CASSQGGLTGAAYNEQFF | TGCGCCAGCAGCCAAGGAGGCCTAACCGGGGCCGCCTACAATGAGCAGTTCTTC
TRBJ1-2 | . | 16 | TRBV4-1 | . | CASSQTLAQANYGYTF | TGCGCCAGCAGCCAAACCCTCGCTCAGGCTAACTATGGCTACACCTTC
TRBJ2-4 | TRBD1 | 13 | TRBV30 | . | CAWSRGPKNIQYF | TGTGCCTGGAGTAGGGGGCCCAAAAACATTCAGTACTTC
TRBJ2-7 | TRBD1 | 16 | TRBV5-1 | . | CASSSTPGGSSYEQYF | TGCGCCAGCAGCTCAACACCAGGGGGCTCATCCTACGAGCAGTACTTC
TRBJ2-5 | . | 14 | TRBV7-9 | . | CASSSGRDAETQYF | TGTGCCAGCAGCTCCGGGCGGGATGCAGAGACCCAGTACTTC
TRBJ2-2 | . | 13 | TRBV6-5 | . | CATTLTDTGELFF | TGTGCCACCACTTTAACAGACACCGGGGAGCTGTTTTTT
TRBJ2-7 | . | 12 | TRBV29-1 | . | CSVGQGTYEQYF | TGCAGCGTTGGCCAGGGGACCTACGAGCAGTACTTC
TRBJ2-7 | . | 14 | TRBV18 | . | CASSPGQSANEQYF | TGTGCCAGCTCACCGGGACAATCCGCTAACGAGCAGTACTTC
TRBJ1-4 | . | 15 | TRBV30 | . | CAWSLRGGGNEKLFF | TGTGCCTGGAGCCTCCGGGGGGGAGGTAATGAAAAACTGTTTTTT
TRBJ1-2 | TRBD1 | 15 | TRBV6-1 | . | CASTKGQNTNYGYTF | TGTGCCAGCACTAAGGGACAGAATACTAACTATGGCTACACCTTC
TRBJ1-2 | . | 11 | TRBV29-1 | . | CSVESVNGYTF | TGCAGCGTTGAAAGCGTGAATGGCTACACCTTC
TRBJ2-5 | TRBD1 | 13 | TRBV6-4 | once | CASAGTGKETQYF | TGTGCCAGCGCCGGGACAGGGAAGGAGACCCAGTACTTC
TRBJ2-4 | . | 14 | TRBV5-4 | few | CASSLHYAKNIQYF | TGTGCCAGCAGCTTGCACTATGCCAAAAACATTCAGTACTTC
TRBJ1-2 | TRBD1 | 12 | TRBV29-1 | few | CSVDRGSYGYTF | TGCAGCGTCGACAGGGGATCCTATGGCTACACCTTC
TRBJ1-2 | TRBD1 | 16 | TRBV19 | . | CASIRGQGSVWDGYTF | TGTGCCAGTATACGCGGACAGGGGAGTGTATGGGACGGCTACACCTTC
TRBJ2-3 | . | 16 | TRBV15 | . | CATSRDPFTATDTQYF | TGTGCCACCAGCAGAGATCCGTTTACGGCCACAGATACGCAGTATTTT
TRBJ1-5 | TRBD1 | 13 | TRBV7-8 | . | CASSVQGGQPQHF | TGTGCCAGCAGCGTACAGGGGGGTCAGCCCCAGCATTTT